This entry is about one T cell receptor beta chain. The entry originates in a study of shared clonotypes between healthy human individuals. Assay: immunoSEQ multiplex PCR; the TCRdb copy retains only in-frame clones and omits some. Found here are more than 200,000 clones, 60% to 80% of them singletons; the top ten hold roughly 10%. None of the donors, who were healthy HIV-negative adults, had recently had acute infections or vaccinations. Nashville, Tennessee was home to all donors, who were Caucasian adults. The sequenced sample was memory CD4+ T cells sorted from blood. Stated subset: CD45RA-negative fraction. The origin of this receptor is a man aged 25-45 years in good health.

CDR3 region: CASSSDLTEQYF. DNA for the CDR3: TGTGCCAGCAGTTCCGACTTGACCGAGCAGTACTTC. The genes are TRBV11-2 and TRBJ2-7; no firm D call. Per germline, CDR1 SGHAT and CDR2 FQNNGV. CDR3 length: 12 residues. The germline V and J ends were trimmed by 6 bases and 6 bases, with 12 bases remaining between them.